The sequence of this TCR beta chain was determined in a study of CXCR3-negative and CXCR3-positive naive CD8 T cells. General observations from the study: CXCR3-positive naive cells carried more hydrophobic TRB CDR3s than CXCR3-negative naive cells did.

Each TRB cDNA library was prepared by 5' RACE (with UMI labels). From the 5' RACE reads, TCRdb lists one entry per CDR3 protein and no DNA. In all, the sample yields fewer than 55,000 distinct CDR3 sequences. About this clonotype: Its antigen remains unidentified.

The sample comprised naive CXCR3- CD8+ T cells from blood. Stated subset: CD45RO-CCR7+CD27+CD95- naive CD8+ T cells lacking CXCR3 (TNR3-). The clonotype comes from a human donor in good health. Some clones in this sample may be carry-over from other donors' samples.

CDR3 protein: CASSGEQPNTEAFF. J is TRBJ1-1 and V is TRBV5-5. This CDR3 is 14 amino acids long. Germline CDR1 reads SGHKS; CDR2 reads YYEKEE (reference sequence). Filled out from reference TRBV5-5 and TRBJ1-1, the complete variable domain reads DAGVTQSPTHLIKTRGQQVTLRCSPISGHKSVSWYQQVLGQGPQFIFQYYEKEERGRGNFPDRFSARQFPNYSSELNVNALLLGDSALYLCASSGEQPNTEAFFGQGTRLTVV.